Listed here is a single T cell receptor (beta chain). As yet, its antigen is unknown. The sample is drawn from a study of T cell repertoires in cytomegalovirus infection. General study results and limits: CMV-specific TCR beta clonotypes restricted by HLA-C were the ones dominating the ex vivo response.

This CDR3 has 15 amino acids. Germline V gene sequence: CDR1 SEHNR, CDR2 FQNEAQ (reference sequence). V shed 6 bases, J shed 3 bases, and the junction held 5 bases outside the gene matches. TCRdb re-analysed the reads in MiXCR, keeping a single row per CDR3 protein. The sample consists of some 800,000 distinct CDR3 sequences, approximately 29% of them appearing once. V is TRBV7-9 and J is TRBJ2-2; 9 bases agree with TRBD1. The source is a human donor in good health (CMV status not recorded). Some clones in this sample may be carry-over from other donors' samples. The starting material was cultured CD8+ T cells from PBMCs, obtained from culture after CMV antigen stimulation. The chain's CDR3 is CASRLGQGYTGELFF. CDR3 bases: TGTGCCAGCAGACTGGGACAGGGTTACACCGGGGAGCTGTTTTTT.